Sequencing of this T cell receptor (beta chain) was carried out in a study of identical twins' blood T cells. Overall study results and limits: Shared CDR3 clonotype counts between two donors mainly tracked the product of their cloneset sizes, twins included. Twins shared more top CDR3 clonotypes than unrelated donors did. Out-of-frame TCRbeta clonotypes reportedly had markedly more similar V usage in twins than unrelated donors.

This CDR3 is built from 16 residues. V lost 3 bases and J 1 base, leaving 12 bases between the germline ends. Germline CDR1 and CDR2: LGHDT and YNNKEL (reference sequence). In the source study's methods: Each library had roughly 2.2 to 3.6 million CDR3 reads and about 90,000 to nearly 500,000 clonotypes. TCRdb re-called the 5' RACE reads through MiXCR, storing one row per CDR3 protein. TCRdb's processing, not the authors' own work, is the source of the V and J calls. The table records 400,000 or so distinct CDR3 sequences, over 25% of them present only once. This clonotype has a count of ten or more. Its specificity is not known.

The receptor was derived from a woman aged 18-49 years in good health. The specimen sequenced was PBMCs. This chain links TRBV3-1 with TRBJ2-2; no reliable D call. The CDR3 nucleotides read TGTGCCAGCAGCCATTTACGGGCCCTGAACACCGGGGAGCTGTTTTTT. Translated: CASSHLRALNTGELFF.